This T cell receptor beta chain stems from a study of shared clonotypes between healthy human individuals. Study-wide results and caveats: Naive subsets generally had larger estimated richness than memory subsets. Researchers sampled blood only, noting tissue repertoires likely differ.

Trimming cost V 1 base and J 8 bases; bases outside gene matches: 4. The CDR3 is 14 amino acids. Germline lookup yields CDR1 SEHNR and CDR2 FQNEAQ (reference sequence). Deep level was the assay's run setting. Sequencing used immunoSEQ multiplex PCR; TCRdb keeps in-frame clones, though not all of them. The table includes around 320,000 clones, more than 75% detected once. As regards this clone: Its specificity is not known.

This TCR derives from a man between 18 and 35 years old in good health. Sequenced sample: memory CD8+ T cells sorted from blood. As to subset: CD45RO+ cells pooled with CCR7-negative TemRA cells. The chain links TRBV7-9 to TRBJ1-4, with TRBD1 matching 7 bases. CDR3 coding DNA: TGTGCCAGCAGCTTAGGAGCAGGGGGAGAAAAACTGTTTTTT. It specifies CASSLGAGGEKLFF.